This TCR beta chain was captured in a study of Tregs in tolerant kidney transplant recipients. Assay: immunoSEQ multiplex PCR; the TCRdb copy retains only in-frame clones and omits some. Seen here are around 230,000 clones, 84% observed once, and the top ten hold approximately 0.69%. The germline CDR1 and CDR2 sequences are SGHVS and FNYEAQ. Trimming cost V 1 base and J 7 bases, with 11 bases left between them. The CDR3 runs 14 residues. The sequenced material came from CD4+ T cells from blood. The chain links TRBV7-6 to TRBJ1-5; D unresolved. This clonotype was sampled from a human donor in good health. CDR3: CASSLVPGSQPQHF. CDR3 nucleotide sequence: TGTGCCAGCAGCTTAGTTCCCGGGTCCCAGCCCCAGCATTTT. The full variable domain, with the rest looked up from reference TRBV7-6 and TRBJ1-5, is GAGVSQSPRYKVTKRGQDVALRCDPISGHVSLYWYRQALGQGPEFLTYFNYEAQQDKSGLPNDRFSAERPEGSISTLTIQRTEQRDSAMYRCASSLVPGSQPQHFGDGTRLSIL.